This T cell receptor (beta chain) appears in the sequencing data of a study of cytomegalovirus exposure and HLA in healthy donors. Overall study findings and caveats: Per published accounts, TCR beta sequences correctly predicted the HLA-A and HLA-B alleles of most subjects. Later genetic work tied a missense DCLRE1C variant to beta-chain V and J trimming.

When sampled, the donors appeared nominally healthy, though they likely had unrecorded immune exposures. As for this clone: Its antigen is unidentified.

PCR used 60 Vbeta primers and 13 Jbeta primers. Generated by immunoSEQ multiplex PCR, the TCRdb table keeps only in-frame clones and is missing some. The table lists approximately 110,000 clones. The germline gives CDR1 KGHSH, CDR2 LQKENI. Trimming took off 3 bases at V and 3 bases at J, with 6 bases between the two ends. The CDR3 length is 12 residues. Sequenced: PBMCs. This sequence joins TRBV18 and TRBJ2-7; tentative D call: TRBD1 (6 bases). This TCR was sampled from a man in his forties in good health and CMV-seronegative. CDR3 DNA sequence: TGTGCCAGCTCACCGGACAGCTACGAGCAGTACTTC. It yields the protein CASSPDSYEQYF.